These 22 T cell receptor beta chains originate from one sample sequenced in a study of T cell changes during pregnancy in multiple sclerosis. Sequencing was performed with immunoSEQ multiplex PCR; in TCRdb, only in-frame clones are kept and a portion is missing. The table records roughly 40,000 clones, about 91% of them present only once. The material sequenced was CD4+ T cells from peripheral blood mononuclear cells, taken before pregnancy. The receptors stem from a female donor with multiple sclerosis, enrolled in a pregnancy study.

This chain links TRBV15 with TRBJ1-1, with D perhaps TRBD1 (6 bases). Trimming took 4 bases from V and 1 from J, leaving 13 bases between them. This CDR3 is built from 15 residues. Germline CDR1 is LNHNV and CDR2 is YYDKDF (reference sequence). In nucleotides, the CDR3 is TGTGCCACCAGCATTCTGACAGGCGCGAACACTGAAGCTTTCTTT. Protein product: CATSILTGANTEAFF.

This clone was seen only a few times. V is TRBV11-2 and J is TRBJ2-7; D possibly corresponds to TRBD1 (7 bases). Germline V gives CDR1 SGHAT, CDR2 FQNNGV. This CDR3 region has 14 residues. Trimming cost V 5 bases and J 5 bases, with 16 bases left between them. CDR3 sequence (DNA): TGTGCCAGCAGCCCAGACAGGGACTCGAACGAGCAGTACTTC. Translating gives CASSPDRDSNEQYF.

V and J are TRBV6-6 and TRBJ2-7; 7 bases are shared with TRBD2. This CDR3 region has 14 residues. The V gene end was trimmed by 4 bases and the J gene end by 6 bases; junction bases not matched to a gene: 9. Germline CDR1 MNHNY, CDR2 SVGAGI (reference sequence). CDR3 in amino acids: CASSLGGPNPEQYF. The CDR3 DNA reads as TGTGCCAGCAGTTTGGGAGGGCCTAATCCCGAGCAGTACTTC.

V is TRBV7-9 and J is TRBJ2-1, with D maybe TRBD2 (6 bases). Trimming took off 3 bases at V and 0 bases at J, with 15 bases between the two ends. CDR1 is SEHNR and CDR2 is FQNEAQ in the germline V gene (reference sequence). There are 17 residues in the CDR3. CDR3 in amino acids: CASSFAPLGGSYNEQFF. The DNA of the CDR3 is TGTGCCAGCAGCTTCGCACCACTGGGAGGCTCCTACAATGAGCAGTTCTTC.

The chain links TRBV19 to TRBJ1-4; 8 bases are shared with TRBD1. Germline V gene data show CDR1 as LNHDA and CDR2 as SQIVND (reference sequence). The CDR3 is 16 residues long. V dropped 5 bases and J dropped 1; count of bases not matched to a gene: 6. The CDR3 sequence is CASSSRGRVTNEKLFF. For the CDR3, the DNA is TGTGCCAGTAGTTCCAGGGGGCGCGTAACTAATGAAAAACTGTTTTTT.

CDR3 DNA sequence: TGTGCCAGCAAAACATTTGGACTAGCGGGATCTCCCTACTACGAGCAGTACTTC. Translated: CASKTFGLAGSPYYEQYF. This chain links TRBV2 with TRBJ2-7; 12 bases fit TRBD2. CDR3 length: 18 amino acids. The germline V gene encodes CDR1 SNHLY and CDR2 FYNNEI. The V segment lost 7 bases and the J segment 3 bases; nucleotides outside the gene matches: 16.

The V call is TRBV19, the J call TRBJ2-5; maybe TRBD2 (6 bases). V lost 6 bases to trimming and J lost 5 bases, with 7 bases between them. In germline, CDR1 is LNHDA, CDR2 SQIVND (reference sequence). The CDR3 length is 11 residues. The CDR3, as DNA: TGTGCCAGTAGCCGGGGGGAGACCCAGTACTTC. This gives the protein CASSRGETQYF.

CDR3 nucleotides: TGTGCCAGCAGTGAAGTGAGGTCCTCCTTTCCCTATGGCTACACCTTC. Translated, it gives CASSEVRSSFPYGYTF. The gene calls are TRBV2 and TRBJ1-2, with D unresolved. Germline lookup yields CDR1 SNHLY and CDR2 FYNNEI. The CDR3 is 16 amino acids. The V and J ends lost 1 base and 4 bases respectively, with 16 bases between them.

V is TRBV4-3 and J is TRBJ2-1; 8 bases match TRBD2. The CDR3 is made up of 16 amino acids. V trimming: 0 bases; J trimming: 4 bases; junction bases outside the gene matches: 5. The germline V gene encodes CDR1 LGHNA and CDR2 YSLEER. In DNA form, the CDR3 reads TGCGCCAGCAGCCAAGATCAAGCGGGAGCATACAATGAGCAGTTCTTC. Its protein product is CASSQDQAGAYNEQFF.

V and J are TRBV6-5 and TRBJ2-7, with D hard to call. The CDR3 runs to 13 residues. V shed 6 bases and J shed 0 bases, with 9 bases lying between them. Germline V CDR1 and CDR2: MNHEY, SVGAGI. CDR3 in amino acids: CASSRGRSYEQYF. CDR3 nucleotides: TGTGCCAGCAGCCGCGGCCGCTCCTACGAGCAGTACTTC.

The CDR3 nucleotides read TGTGCCAGCAGCTTAGAGTTCGGGGTTTGGAATGAGCAGTTCTTC. This encodes CASSLEFGVWNEQFF. V usage is TRBV7-8 and J usage is TRBJ2-1; maybe TRBD2 (5 bases). The ends were cut back, 1 base at V and 7 bases at J, with 14 bases in the middle. This CDR3 contains 15 residues. Germline-derived CDR1 and CDR2 are SGHVS and FQNEAQ.

The chain combines TRBV5-1 with TRBJ2-7; 12 bases match TRBD2. The V gene end was trimmed by 4 bases and the J gene end by 8 bases; junction bases not matched to a gene: 16. Germline V gene data show CDR1 as SGHRS and CDR2 as YFSETQ. This CDR3 spans 17 amino acids. The CDR3 here is CASSRSVRTSGASQQYF. CDR3 nucleotides: TGCGCCAGCAGCCGGAGCGTCCGGACTAGCGGGGCCAGTCAGCAGTACTTC.

The chain links TRBV27 to TRBJ2-5; 10 nucleotides align to TRBD1. The CDR3 is 14 residues long. Trimming cost V 7 bases and J 5 bases; bases outside gene matches: 7. Germline V gene data show CDR1 as MNHEY and CDR2 as SMNVEV (reference sequence). The CDR3 nucleotides are TGTGCCAGCAAAAGACAGGGGGCGAGGGAGACCCAGTACTTC. As protein: CASKRQGARETQYF.

The chain links TRBV5-6 to TRBJ2-2, with 9 bases fitting TRBD1. Germline CDR1 SGHDT, CDR2 YYEEEE. With V trimmed by 2 bases and J by 3 bases, 2 bases remained unmatched. This CDR3 contains 15 residues. CDR3: CASSFRDRDTGELFF. CDR3 nucleotide sequence: TGTGCCAGCAGCTTCCGGGACAGGGACACCGGGGAGCTGTTTTTT.

This chain joins TRBV21-1 and TRBJ2-7; TRBD2, the table's D call, lacks a check against the DNA. TRBV21-1 is a known pseudogene. There are 14 residues in the CDR3. The CDR3 reads CASSKLSFVPEQYF. CDR3 sequence (DNA): TGTGCCAGCAGCAAACTATCGTTTGTCCCCGAGCAGTACTTC.

The chain joins TRBV28 to TRBJ1-1; D uncertain. The CDR3 has 14 residues. V gave up 8 bases and J gave up 1 base, with 14 bases separating them. From germline, CDR1 is MDHEN and CDR2 SYDVKM. As DNA, the CDR3 is TGTGCCAGCTGGACTCTACGTACGAACACTGAAGCTTTCTTT. Translation gives CASWTLRTNTEAFF.

The chain combines TRBV9 with TRBJ2-1; perhaps TRBD1 as D (6 bases). The germline V gene has CDR1 SGDLS and CDR2 YYNGEE. CDR3 length equals 16 residues. Trimming cost V 4 bases and J 3 bases, with 17 bases left between them. CDR3 loop: CASSPRHGGDYNEQFF. In DNA form, the CDR3 reads TGTGCCAGCAGCCCCCGGCATGGGGGCGACTACAATGAGCAGTTCTTC.

The chain is built from TRBV5-1 and TRBJ1-2, with 11 bases lining up with TRBD1. V shed 0 bases, J shed 5 bases, and the junction held 3 bases outside the gene matches. CDR3 length: 15 residues. Germline V gene lookup returns CDR1 SGHRS and CDR2 YFSETQ. CDR3 amino acids: CASSLDGQGAYGYTF. The CDR3 DNA reads TGCGCCAGCAGCTTGGATGGACAGGGGGCGTATGGCTACACCTTC.

This chain uses TRBV6-5 with TRBJ2-3; perhaps TRBD1 as D (6 bases). CDR3 length equals 14 residues. Trimming cost V 5 bases and J 2 bases, with 11 bases left between them. CDR1 and CDR2 from the germline V gene are MNHEY and SVGAGI. The CDR3 bases are TGTGCCAGCAGTCACAGGACAGCCACAGATACGCAGTATTTT. Its protein is CASSHRTATDTQYF.

The V call is TRBV23-1, the J call TRBJ1-2; 8 nucleotides agree with TRBD1. TRBV23-1 is recorded as an ORF, its role being uncertain. V was clipped by 4 bases and J by 0 bases; unmatched bases: 7. CDR3 length: 16 residues. CDR3 residues: CASSRSGTGTNYGYTF. The CDR3, as DNA: TGCGCCAGCAGTCGATCCGGGACAGGCACTAACTATGGCTACACCTTC.

The V and J genes are TRBV27 and TRBJ2-3; 10 positions match TRBD2. Germline V CDR1 and CDR2: MNHEY, SMNVEV (reference sequence). The CDR3 sequence is 17 residues long. The ends lost 3 bases at V and 0 bases at J; junction bases unmatched: 6. In nucleotides, the CDR3 is TGTGCCAGCAGTTTTATGACTAGCGGGTCGAGCACAGATACGCAGTATTTT. Translation gives CASSFMTSGSSTDTQYF.

This clone was detected once. The chain links TRBV29-1 to TRBJ1-5; TRBD1 might be the D (6 bases). The CDR3 has 15 residues. V was cut by 4 bases and J by 11 bases, with 24 bases left in between. Germline loops: CDR1 SQVTM, CDR2 ANQGSEA. The CDR3 loop is CSVVWSGDHRWTQHF. In nucleotides, the CDR3 is TGCAGCGTTGTGTGGTCAGGGGACCACCGATGGACCCAGCATTTT.